This T cell receptor beta chain was sequenced during a study of technical replicates of blood from a handful of donors. Some clones are missing from TCRdb's copy, which holds only in-frame ones; the method was immunoSEQ multiplex PCR. The sample shows some 80,000 clones, 70% to 90% of them seen only once. The sequence was obtained from a human donor in good health. Some clones in this sample may be carry-over from other donors' samples. Sequences were obtained from PBMCs.

The DNA of the CDR3 is TGTGCCAGCCATACTAGCGGGGGGCCTAGCACAGATACGCAGTATTTT. As protein: CASHTSGGPSTDTQYF. The V call is TRBV2, the J call TRBJ2-3; TRBD2 aligns across 12 bases. The trim removed 8 bases at V and 0 bases at J, leaving 6 bases unmatched. The CDR3 spans 16 residues. In germline, CDR1 is SNHLY, CDR2 FYNNEI. The complete variable domain, with remaining parts taken from reference TRBV2 and TRBJ2-3, reads EPEVTQTPSHQVTQMGQEVILRCVPISNHLYFYWYRQILGQKVEFLVSFYNNEISEKSEIFDDQFSVERPDGSNFTLKIRSTKLEDSAMYFCASHTSGGPSTDTQYFGPGTRLTVL.